The 15 T cell receptor beta chains below were found in one sample sequenced in a study of technical replicates of blood from a handful of donors. This table comes from immunoSEQ multiplex PCR, and its TCRdb copy is limited to in-frame clones, with some not included. The sample lists about 59,000 clones; about 93% were seen once. The sequenced material came from PBMCs. Source of these receptors: a human donor in good health. Some clones in this sample may be carry-over from other donors' samples.

V usage is TRBV7-8 and J usage is TRBJ2-7, with a weak D call TRBD2 (6 bases). This CDR3 spans 15 amino acids. Germline CDR1 SGHVS, CDR2 FQNEAQ. V was shortened by 1 base and J by 3 bases, with 13 bases between the two germline ends. DNA of the CDR3: TGTGCCAGCAGCTTAGTTTGGACTAAGGGCTACGAGCAGTACTTC. It codes for CASSLVWTKGYEQYF.

This chain links TRBV5-1 with TRBJ2-2, with 8 positions matching TRBD1. Trimming took 0 bases from V and 4 from J; bases not matched to a gene: 2. Germline CDR1 reads SGHRS; CDR2 reads YFSETQ. This CDR3 spans 15 amino acids. Here the CDR3 reads CASSLGQGLTGELFF. The CDR3, as DNA: TGCGCCAGCAGCTTGGGACAGGGGCTCACCGGGGAGCTGTTTTTT.

The chain combines TRBV19 with TRBJ2-7, with 8 bases matching TRBD1. Germline V gene data show CDR1 as LNHDA and CDR2 as SQIVND (reference sequence). V was pared by 5 bases and J by 2 bases, with 11 bases of the junction left unmatched. This CDR3 has 16 residues. The CDR3 nucleotides read TGTGCCAGTAGTTCCACAGGGGGGAAACACCCCTACGAGCAGTACTTC. Translating gives CASSSTGGKHPYEQYF. Looking up the rest from reference TRBV19 and TRBJ2-7 gives the full variable domain: DGGITQSPKYLFRKEGQNVTLSCEQNLNHDAMYWYRQDPGQGLRLIYYSQIVNDFQKGDIAEGYSVSREKKESFPLTVTSAQKNPTAFYLCASSSTGGKHPYEQYFGPGTRLTVT.

The chain links TRBV7-3 to TRBJ2-5; TRBD2 is a possible D gene (6 bases). Trimming took off 4 bases at V and 7 bases at J, with 16 bases between the two ends. CDR1 SGHTA and CDR2 FQGTGA come from the germline V gene. The CDR3 has 14 amino acids. CDR3 bases: TGTGCCAGCAGCTATTCCGCTGTGGGGGGGACCCAGTACTTC. Amino acids: CASSYSAVGGTQYF. Full variable domain (rest looked up from reference TRBV7-3 and TRBJ2-5): GAGVSQTPSNKVTEKGKYVELRCDPISGHTALYWYRQSLGQGPEFLIYFQGTGAADDSGLPNDRFFAVRPEGSVSTLKIQRTERGDSAVYLCASSYSAVGGTQYFGPGTRLLVL.

In DNA, the CDR3 is TGCGCCAGCAGGCCGAGTCTGGGGGCCACCGGGGAGCTGTTTTTT. Its translation is CASRPSLGATGELFF. The chain employs TRBV5-1 and TRBJ2-2; tentative D call: TRBD1 (6 bases). CDR1 and CDR2 (germline): SGHRS, YFSETQ. CDR3 size: 15 residues. The germline V and J ends were trimmed by 5 bases and 4 bases, with 15 bases remaining between them. Using reference TRBV5-1 and TRBJ2-2 for the parts outside the CDR3, the full variable domain is KAGVTQTPRYLIKTRGQQVTLSCSPISGHRSVSWYQQTPGQGLQFLFEYFSETQRNKGNFPGRFSGRQFSNSRSEMNVSTLELGDSALYLCASRPSLGATGELFFGEGSRLTVL.

This clone turned up a few times. The rearrangement uses TRBV19 and TRBJ2-2; a possible D gene is TRBD1 (6 bases). This CDR3 comprises 14 residues. V was clipped by 6 bases and J by 1 base, with 9 bases between them. From germline, CDR1 is LNHDA and CDR2 SQIVND (reference sequence). Here the CDR3 reads CASRATGNTGELFF. Here the CDR3 DNA reads TGTGCCAGTAGAGCGACAGGGAACACCGGGGAGCTGTTTTTT.

This chain uses TRBV19 with TRBJ2-1; 8 bases line up with TRBD1. CDR1 and CDR2 (germline): LNHDA, SQIVND (reference sequence). J lost 9 bases, V lost 1 base, and 14 bases had no gene match. This CDR3 is built from 17 residues. CDR3 region: CASSIVGRTGFKIEQFF. The CDR3 nucleotides read TGTGCCAGTAGTATAGTTGGCAGGACAGGGTTTAAGATTGAGCAGTTCTTC.

The J gene is TRBJ2-2, the V gene TRBV5-1; TRBD2 matches at 8 bases. Germline V gene data show CDR1 as SGHRS and CDR2 as YFSETQ. The CDR3 runs 15 residues. V lost 0 bases, J lost 7 bases, and 5 bases stayed unmatched. CDR3 residues: CASSLAWGLDGELFF. CDR3 in DNA: TGCGCCAGCAGCTTGGCCTGGGGACTAGACGGGGAGCTGTTTTTT.

The V call is TRBV7-2, the J call TRBJ2-2; D remains unclear. The CDR3 length is 14 residues. V gave up 1 base and J gave up 4 bases, with 7 bases separating them. The germline V gene has CDR1 SGHTA and CDR2 FQGNSA. CDR3: CASSLESGTGELFF. The CDR3, as DNA: TGTGCCAGCAGCTTAGAGAGTGGCACCGGGGAGCTGTTTTTT.

The chain carries TRBV7-2 and TRBJ1-5; D remains ambiguous. With 5 bases removed from V and 6 bases from J, the gap between germline ends came to 8 bases. CDR1 is SGHTA, CDR2 FQGNSA, per germline. The CDR3 contains 12 residues. CDR3: CASSAYSQPQHF. The CDR3 coding sequence is TGTGCCAGCAGCGCCTATTCTCAGCCCCAGCATTTT.

The chain links TRBV5-6 to TRBJ2-3; the match to TRBD2 covers 11 bases. This CDR3 has 16 amino acids. V dropped 0 bases and J dropped 7; count of bases not matched to a gene: 7. Looked up from germline, CDR1 is SGHDT and CDR2 is YYEEEE. The CDR3 sequence is CASSLVGTSGTYTQYF. As DNA, the CDR3 is TGTGCCAGCAGCTTGGTTGGGACTAGCGGAACATATACGCAGTATTTT.

This clone was seen a single time. The chain links TRBV9 to TRBJ2-5; 14 nucleotides align to TRBD2. Per germline, CDR1 SGDLS and CDR2 YYNGEE. The trim removed 4 bases at V and 3 bases at J, leaving 11 bases unmatched. CDR3 size: 18 residues. As DNA, the CDR3 is TGTGCCAGCAGCTCAAGCCGACCGGGACTAGCGGGGGAAGAGACCCAGTACTTC. Amino acids: CASSSSRPGLAGEETQYF.

The chain joins TRBV7-2 to TRBJ2-5; D is unresolved. CDR1 SGHTA and CDR2 FQGNSA come from the germline V gene. The CDR3 has 13 residues. V was pared by 2 bases and J by 5 bases, with 9 bases between. CDR3 DNA: TGTGCCAGCAGCTTACTATCCACGGAGACCCAGTACTTC. This codes for CASSLLSTETQYF. Full variable domain (remainder filled in from reference TRBV7-2 and TRBJ2-5): GAGVSQSPSNKVTEKGKDVELRCDPISGHTALYWYRQSLGQGLEFLIYFQGNSAPDKSGLPSDRFSAERTGGSVSTLTIQRTQQEDSAVYLCASSLLSTETQYFGPGTRLLVL.

This chain uses TRBV4-3 with TRBJ2-5, with TRBD2 matching over 7 bases. CDR3 size: 16 residues. Germline CDR1 and CDR2: LGHNA and YSLEER. The ends lost 4 bases at V and 0 bases at J; junction bases unmatched: 8. The CDR3 DNA is TGCGCCAGCAGCCCCGGTCCGGGGGGACACCAAGAGACCCAGTACTTC. This sequence encodes CASSPGPGGHQETQYF.

The V call is TRBV7-3, the J call TRBJ1-1; D ambiguous. Trimming cost V 5 bases and J 5 bases, with 12 bases left between them. CDR3 length: 13 residues. The germline CDR1 and CDR2 sequences are SGHTA and FQGTGA. The CDR3 spells CASSPGGVTEAFF. DNA for the CDR3: TGTGCCAGCAGCCCAGGCGGGGTTACTGAAGCTTTCTTT.